This entry lists 11 T cell receptor beta chains sequenced from one sample in a study of PD-L1 blockade in urothelial cancer. Only in-frame clones appear in the TCRdb table, and some are missing; sequencing was by immunoSEQ multiplex PCR. The table lists more than 40,000 clones, around four fifths of them singletons. The time point is: peripheral blood 6 weeks after treatment start. This material consisted of PBMCs, taken around atezolizumab (anti-PD-L1) treatment. These receptors originate from a man in his sixties with urothelial cancer.

The V gene is TRBV6-1, the J gene TRBJ2-2; 7 bases are shared with TRBD1. The CDR3 consists of 15 residues. Germline V gives CDR1 MNHNS, CDR2 SASEGT. The ends lost 6 bases at V and 4 bases at J; junction bases unmatched: 8. CDR3 protein: CASSDRASFTGELFF. The CDR3 DNA is TGTGCCAGCAGCGACAGGGCAAGTTTCACCGGGGAGCTGTTTTTT.

This clone occurred once. The rearrangement joins TRBV27 to TRBJ1-1; D remains ambiguous. The V gene lost 5 bases and the J gene lost 1 base, with 11 bases spanning the gap. The CDR3 is made up of 14 amino acids. CDR1 is MNHEY, CDR2 SMNVEV, per germline (reference sequence). CDR3 in amino acids: CASSHKRGNTEAFF. The CDR3 DNA reads TGTGCCAGCAGTCATAAACGGGGGAACACTGAAGCTTTCTTT.

The CDR3 loop reads CASSPGVRQEAFF. The CDR3 DNA sequence: TGTGCCAGCTCACCAGGGGTCAGACAGGAAGCTTTCTTT. The genes are TRBV18 and TRBJ1-1; a possible D gene is TRBD1 (5 bases). With 2 bases removed from V and 8 bases from J, the gap between germline ends came to 12 bases. Germline lookup yields CDR1 KGHSH and CDR2 LQKENI. The CDR3 totals 13 residues. Combining the CDR3 with reference TRBV18 and TRBJ1-1 gives the whole variable domain NAGVMQNPRHLVRRRGQEARLRCSPMKGHSHVYWYRQLPEEGLKFMVYLQKENIIDESGMPKERFSAEFPKEGPSILRIQQVVRGDSAAYFCASSPGVRQEAFFGQGTRLTVV.

This clone was detected once. CDR3 DNA sequence: TGTGCCAGCAGACCAACAGGGGTCACCGGGGAGCTGTTTTTT. This translates into CASRPTGVTGELFF. The rearrangement links TRBV6-1 to TRBJ2-2; 7 positions match TRBD1. Germline V gene sequence: CDR1 MNHNS, CDR2 SASEGT. The CDR3 has 14 amino acids. After removal of 6 bases from V and 4 bases from J, the junction contained 5 bases not matched to a gene.

This clone was recorded once. This sequence joins TRBV5-1 and TRBJ2-2, with 11 bases lining up with TRBD1. The germline gives CDR1 SGHRS, CDR2 YFSETQ. This CDR3 has 15 residues. Germline trimming cut 3 bases from V and 3 bases from J; bases unmatched to any gene: 1. As DNA, the CDR3 is TGCGCCAGCAGCTGGGGACAGGGGGACACCGGGGAGCTGTTTTTT. Amino acids: CASSWGQGDTGELFF.

The chain links TRBV19 to TRBJ2-5; a weak D match, TRBD2 (6 bases). Germline CDR1 and CDR2: LNHDA and SQIVND (reference sequence). The CDR3 is 12 amino acids. V gave up 4 bases and J gave up 7 bases, with 10 bases separating them. The CDR3 sequence is CASSRGDGTQYF. CDR3 DNA: TGTGCCAGTAGTAGGGGGGACGGGACCCAGTACTTC.

The gene calls are TRBV28 and TRBJ1-4; D is possibly TRBD1 (6 bases). The germline gives CDR1 MDHEN, CDR2 SYDVKM. Trimming removed 5 bases at V and 8 bases at J, with 12 bases between. This CDR3 has 13 amino acids. This CDR3 reads CASSAQGREKLFF. The CDR3 coding sequence is TGTGCCAGCAGTGCACAGGGTAGAGAAAAACTGTTTTTT.

The rearrangement links TRBV18 to TRBJ2-4; possible D gene TRBD1, 6 bases. The CDR3 runs 16 residues. V was cut by 3 bases and J by 1 base, with 13 bases left in between. Germline CDR1 reads KGHSH; CDR2 reads LQKENI. CDR3 sequence: CASSPGNRAAKNIQYF. In DNA, the CDR3 is TGTGCCAGCTCACCCGGAAACAGGGCGGCCAAAAACATTCAGTACTTC.

The chain combines TRBV5-4 with TRBJ2-3; 11 positions match TRBD2. The length of the CDR3 is 20 residues. Unmatched junction bases numbered 14, after V lost 0 bases and J lost 2 bases. CDR1 and CDR2 (germline): SGHNT, YYREEE (reference sequence). The CDR3 sequence is CASSLVSGLAGGSNTDTQYF. CDR3 bases: TGTGCCAGCAGCTTGGTTTCGGGTCTAGCGGGGGGATCTAACACAGATACGCAGTATTTT.

In this sample, this clone turned up once. V is TRBV19 and J is TRBJ1-2; 9 positions match TRBD1. There are 15 residues in the CDR3. The V gene's germline CDR1 is LNHDA and CDR2 SQIVND (reference sequence). J was trimmed by 6 bases and V by 8 bases; bases with no gene match: 13. CDR3 DNA: TGTGCCAGTCAGAGAGCGGGACAGGGATTTCATGGCTACACCTTC. Translating it yields CASQRAGQGFHGYTF.

The chain links TRBV10-3 to TRBJ1-2, with 7 bases lining up with TRBD1. This CDR3 spans 16 amino acids. J gave up 0 bases and V 9 bases, and 13 bases lay outside the gene matches. Germline V gene lookup returns CDR1 ENHRY and CDR2 SYGVKD. CDR3 protein: CAIPISTGATNYGYTF. CDR3 DNA: TGTGCCATACCTATAAGTACAGGGGCTACTAACTATGGCTACACCTTC.